Presented here are 21 T cell receptor beta chains from one specimen sequenced in a study of T cell responses to AZD1222 COVID-19 vaccine (dated by TCRdb to the early 2020s). Library preparation employed the immunoSEQ multiplex PCR assay. The table comes from immuneACCESS by way of TCRdb, which keeps in-frame sequences with V and J called. Part of the clones is missing from these tables; in studies checked, under half for an unresolved V gene and the rest for unknown reasons. The sample has roughly 190,000 clones on record, approximately 92% of them singletons. Less than 4.5% of the sample rests with the top ten. Read against the paper, the sample's time point label means: about 28 days (+/-7) after the second vaccine dose. In light of the paper, this sample's treatment or condition label describes: meningococcal conjugate vaccine given as trial control. The material was peripheral blood, obtained 28 days after the second dose of the MenACWY control vaccine. Receptors originate from an adult who received the MenACWY meningococcal vaccine as a control.

The table lists this clone with a count of one. This chain links TRBV5-6 with TRBJ1-4; weak D call: TRBD1 (5 bases). V was clipped by 0 bases and J by 6 bases, with 9 bases between them. The length of the CDR3 is 14 residues. Germline V gene data show CDR1 as SGHDT and CDR2 as YYEEEE. The CDR3 DNA sequence: TGTGCCAGCAGCTTGGCGGGACGTTATGAAAAACTGTTTTTT. Amino acids: CASSLAGRYEKLFF.

This clone occurred once. The chain employs TRBV27 and TRBJ2-1, with 7 bases fitting TRBD2. CDR3 length equals 14 residues. Germline CDR1 is MNHEY and CDR2 is SMNVEV (reference sequence). The V gene end was trimmed by 10 bases and the J gene end by 2 bases; junction bases not matched to a gene: 8. Here the CDR3 reads CATLADSTYNEQFF. In DNA form, the CDR3 reads TGTGCCACCCTAGCGGACTCAACCTACAATGAGCAGTTCTTC.

J is TRBJ2-7 and V is TRBV28; D not certain. Trimming took 6 bases from V and 4 from J, leaving 16 bases between them. CDR1 is MDHEN and CDR2 is SYDVKM in the germline V gene. The CDR3 totals 14 residues. The CDR3, as DNA: TGTGCCAGCAGCCATACAATTGCTAGATACGAGCAGTACTTC. It is translated as CASSHTIARYEQYF. The full variable domain, completed using reference TRBV28 and TRBJ2-7, is DVKVTQSSRYLVKRTGEKVFLECVQDMDHENMFWYRQDPGLGLRLIYFSYDVKMKEKGDIPEGYSVSREKKERFSLILESASTNQTSMYLCASSHTIARYEQYFGPGTRLTVT.

The gene calls are TRBV6-2 or TRBV6-3 and TRBJ2-7; D not resolved. Germline lookup yields CDR1 MNHEY and CDR2 SVGEGT. The CDR3 sequence is 16 residues long. V was pared by 0 bases and J by 7 bases, with 19 bases between. In DNA, the CDR3 is TGTGCCAGCAGTTACTCTGGGTCCCTAACGCGTGTTGAGCAGTACTTC. Protein product: CASSYSGSLTRVEQYF.

The chain links TRBV5-1 to TRBJ2-2, with 9 bases fitting TRBD2. CDR3 size: 16 residues. Germline lookup yields CDR1 SGHRS and CDR2 YFSETQ. V lost 4 bases and J lost 0; bases outside the gene matches: 4. As DNA, the CDR3 is TGCGCCAGCAGCGAGCGGGAGGTTCCGAACACCGGGGAGCTGTTTTTT. It translates to CASSEREVPNTGELFF.

This clone was detected only once. This chain joins TRBV28 and TRBJ1-5; no definite D call. CDR3 size: 17 residues. With 1 base removed from V and 0 bases from J, the gap between germline ends came to 13 bases. Germline CDR1 and CDR2: MDHEN and SYDVKM. As DNA, the CDR3 is TGTGCCAGCAGTTTATTGGGGAGGCGCTTTAGCAATCAGCCCCAGCATTTT. Translating it yields CASSLLGRRFSNQPQHF.

V gene TRBV10-1 combines with J gene TRBJ2-1; TRBD2 matches 11 bases. V lost 2 bases to trimming and J lost 8 bases; unmatched junction nucleotides: 17. CDR3 length: 19 residues. Per germline, CDR1 WNHNN and CDR2 SYGVQD (reference sequence). The CDR3 loop is CASSERLAGGGSSRDEQFF. CDR3 nucleotide sequence: TGCGCCAGCAGTGAGAGGCTAGCGGGAGGAGGATCGTCACGCGATGAGCAGTTCTTC.

V gene TRBV6-2 or TRBV6-3 combines with J gene TRBJ2-7, with 12 bases lining up with TRBD2. The CDR3 runs 15 residues. Trimming cost V 5 bases and J 6 bases; bases outside gene matches: 8. In germline, CDR1 is MNHEY, CDR2 SVGEGT. CDR3 loop: CASSIRTSGDLEQYF. The CDR3 DNA follows: TGTGCCAGCAGTATCCGGACTAGCGGGGATCTCGAGCAGTACTTC.

This clone was detected only once. The V gene is TRBV4-3, the J gene TRBJ2-1; perhaps TRBD2 as D (5 bases). V lost 0 bases, J lost 10 bases, and 10 bases lay in between. CDR1 is LGHNA, CDR2 YSLEER, per germline. This CDR3 region has 13 residues. The CDR3 bases are TGCGCCAGCAGCCAAGACCTAGCTCGCGAGCAGTTCTTC. Translation: CASSQDLAREQFF.

J is TRBJ2-1 and V is TRBV2; D gene unclear. The CDR3 totals 14 residues. CDR1 is SNHLY and CDR2 is FYNNEI in the germline V gene. V was pared by 9 bases and J by 0 bases, with 12 bases between. CDR3 in DNA: TGTGCCAGTGTGCGTCGCAGCTCCTACAATGAGCAGTTCTTC. Its translation: CASVRRSSYNEQFF. Variable domain in full (rest from reference TRBV2 and TRBJ2-1): EPEVTQTPSHQVTQMGQEVILRCVPISNHLYFYWYRQILGQKVEFLVSFYNNEISEKSEIFDDQFSVERPDGSNFTLKIRSTKLEDSAMYFCASVRRSSYNEQFFGPGTRLTVL.

The chain employs TRBV5-1 and TRBJ2-2; 9 nucleotides agree with TRBD2. V lost 5 bases, J lost 4 bases, and 9 bases stayed unmatched. There are 16 residues in the CDR3. Germline V lookup: CDR1 SGHRS, CDR2 YFSETQ. CDR3 loop: CASSSIAGDFTGELFF. The CDR3 bases are TGCGCCAGCAGTTCCATAGCGGGGGACTTCACCGGGGAGCTGTTTTTT.

V usage is TRBV12-3 or TRBV12-4 and J usage is TRBJ1-4; no clear D gene. V was pared by 7 bases and J by 7 bases, with 10 bases between. The CDR3 extends over 12 amino acids. The CDR3 DNA sequence: TGTGCCAGCACCCCCGGGCCTGAAAAACTGTTTTTT. Translated, it gives CASTPGPEKLFF.

The chain joins TRBV19 to TRBJ1-3, with 10 bases aligning to TRBD1. Trimming removed 5 bases from V and 4 bases from J; junction bases left unmatched: 8. The CDR3 spans 16 residues. CDR1 is LNHDA, CDR2 SQIVND, per germline (reference sequence). The CDR3 loop is CASSPRDRGGGNTIYF. The CDR3, as DNA: TGTGCCAGTAGTCCTCGGGACAGGGGAGGCGGAAACACCATATATTTT. The complete variable domain, with remaining parts taken from reference TRBV19 and TRBJ1-3, reads DGGITQSPKYLFRKEGQNVTLSCEQNLNHDAMYWYRQDPGQGLRLIYYSQIVNDFQKGDIAEGYSVSREKKESFPLTVTSAQKNPTAFYLCASSPRDRGGGNTIYFGEGSWLTVV.

The chain uses TRBV28 and TRBJ2-3; maybe TRBD1 (5 bases). V was trimmed by 6 bases and J by 6 bases, leaving 16 bases between them. The germline gives CDR1 MDHEN, CDR2 SYDVKM. The CDR3 length is 14 residues. Written as DNA, the CDR3 is TGTGCCAGCAGGCAACCGGGCCCAGGGGATACGCAGTATTTT. Protein: CASRQPGPGDTQYF. Together with reference TRBV28 and TRBJ2-3, the CDR3 gives the full variable domain: DVKVTQSSRYLVKRTGEKVFLECVQDMDHENMFWYRQDPGLGLRLIYFSYDVKMKEKGDIPEGYSVSREKKERFSLILESASTNQTSMYLCASRQPGPGDTQYFGPGTRLTVL.

Concerning this clone itself: Other DNA variants within this sample encode the same CDR3. The chain links TRBV6-5 to TRBJ1-2; D is unresolved. This CDR3 contains 13 residues. The V gene's germline CDR1 is MNHEY and CDR2 SVGAGI. Trimming cost V 5 bases and J 3 bases, with 10 bases left between them. CDR3 amino acids: CASSPSGDYGYTF. The DNA for the CDR3 is TGTGCCAGCAGTCCCTCTGGAGACTATGGCTACACCTTC.

This sequence joins TRBV19 and TRBJ1-2; D may be TRBD1 (5 bases). CDR1 and CDR2 (germline): LNHDA, SQIVND (reference sequence). Trimming removed 1 base at V and 4 bases at J, with 16 bases between. This CDR3 spans 16 amino acids. The CDR3 DNA follows: TGTGCCAGTAGTATAGGGACCGGGGGTTCTAGCTATGGCTACACCTTC. Amino acid sequence: CASSIGTGGSSYGYTF.

The rearrangement joins TRBV7-3 to TRBJ1-6; TRBD1 matches at 9 bases. V was clipped by 4 bases and J by 6 bases; unmatched bases: 1. The CDR3 length is 14 residues. Germline V CDR1 and CDR2: SGHTA, FQGTGA. CDR3 loop: CASSSTGGNSPLHF. Written as DNA, the CDR3 is TGTGCCAGCAGCTCGACAGGGGGTAATTCACCCCTCCACTTT.

CDR3 in amino acids: CASSESSTYLNSPLHF. As DNA, the CDR3 is TGTGCCAGCAGTGAGTCCTCAACTTACCTTAATTCACCCCTCCACTTT. The J gene is TRBJ1-6, the V gene TRBV6-1; D ambiguous. From germline, CDR1 is MNHNS and CDR2 SASEGT. This CDR3 is 16 amino acids long. V dropped 3 bases and J dropped 6 bases, with 15 bases sitting between them.

CDR3 residues: CASRIPPDTQYF. The CDR3 DNA reads as TGTGCCAGCAGGATTCCGCCAGATACGCAGTATTTT. J is TRBJ2-3 and V is TRBV6-6; D not resolved. The V gene lost 6 bases and the J gene lost 4 bases, with 8 bases spanning the gap. Germline-derived CDR1 and CDR2 are MNHNY and SVGAGI (reference sequence). The CDR3 has 12 residues.

The rearrangement uses TRBV7-2 and TRBJ2-5; TRBD1 might be the D (5 bases). The germline V and J ends were trimmed by 3 bases and 5 bases, with 19 bases remaining between them. The CDR3 loop spans 16 amino acids. Germline CDR1 SGHTA, CDR2 FQGNSA. CDR3: CASSFNPGSNGETQYF. DNA for the CDR3: TGTGCCAGCAGCTTTAACCCAGGGTCTAATGGGGAGACCCAGTACTTC.

CDR3 residues: CASSFQGLGFQSTDTQYF. The CDR3 coding sequence is TGTGCCAGCAGTTTCCAAGGTCTGGGATTCCAAAGCACAGATACGCAGTATTTT. The rearrangement joins TRBV28 to TRBJ2-3; no reliable D call. V shed 3 bases and J shed 0 bases, with 19 bases lying between them. The CDR3 covers 18 residues. The V gene's germline CDR1 is MDHEN and CDR2 SYDVKM.